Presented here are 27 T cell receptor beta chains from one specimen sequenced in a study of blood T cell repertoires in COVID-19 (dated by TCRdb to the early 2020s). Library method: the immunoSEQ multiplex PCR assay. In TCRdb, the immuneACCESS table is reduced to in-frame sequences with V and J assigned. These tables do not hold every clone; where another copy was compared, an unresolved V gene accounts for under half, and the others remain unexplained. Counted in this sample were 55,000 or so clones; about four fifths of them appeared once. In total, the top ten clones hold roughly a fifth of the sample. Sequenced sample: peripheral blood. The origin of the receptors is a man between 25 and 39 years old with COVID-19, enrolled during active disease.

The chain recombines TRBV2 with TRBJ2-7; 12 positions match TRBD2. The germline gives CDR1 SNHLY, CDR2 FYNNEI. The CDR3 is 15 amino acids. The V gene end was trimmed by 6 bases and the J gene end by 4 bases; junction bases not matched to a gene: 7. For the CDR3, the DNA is TGTGCCAGCAGCGCAGGACTAGCGGGGACTTACGAGCAGTACTTC. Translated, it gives CASSAGLAGTYEQYF.

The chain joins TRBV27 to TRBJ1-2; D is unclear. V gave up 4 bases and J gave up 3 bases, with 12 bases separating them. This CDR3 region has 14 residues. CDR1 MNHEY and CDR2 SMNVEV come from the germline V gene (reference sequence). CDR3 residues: CASSSSEGHYGYTF. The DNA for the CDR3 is TGTGCCAGCAGTTCCTCGGAGGGTCACTATGGCTACACCTTC.

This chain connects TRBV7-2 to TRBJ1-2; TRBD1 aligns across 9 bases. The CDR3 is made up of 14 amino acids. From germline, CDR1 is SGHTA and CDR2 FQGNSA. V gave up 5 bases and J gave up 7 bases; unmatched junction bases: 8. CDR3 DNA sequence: TGTGCCAGCAGCCCGCGGACAGGGGAGAGTGGCTACACCTTC. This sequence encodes CASSPRTGESGYTF. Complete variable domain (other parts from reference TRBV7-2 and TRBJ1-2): GAGVSQSPSNKVTEKGKDVELRCDPISGHTALYWYRQSLGQGLEFLIYFQGNSAPDKSGLPSDRFSAERTGGSVSTLTIQRTQQEDSAVYLCASSPRTGESGYTFGSGTRLTVV.

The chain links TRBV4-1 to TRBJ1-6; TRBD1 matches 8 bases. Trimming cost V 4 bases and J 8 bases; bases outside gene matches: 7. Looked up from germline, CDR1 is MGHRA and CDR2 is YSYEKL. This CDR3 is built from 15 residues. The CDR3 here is CASSPQQGDYSPLHF. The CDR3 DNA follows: TGCGCCAGCAGCCCCCAACAGGGGGATTATTCACCCCTCCACTTT.

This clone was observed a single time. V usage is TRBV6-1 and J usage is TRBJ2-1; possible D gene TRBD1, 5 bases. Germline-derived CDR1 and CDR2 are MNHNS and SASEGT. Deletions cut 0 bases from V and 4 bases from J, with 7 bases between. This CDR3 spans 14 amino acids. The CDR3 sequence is CASSEAKGYNEQFF. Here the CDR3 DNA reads TGTGCCAGCAGTGAAGCGAAGGGGTACAATGAGCAGTTCTTC.

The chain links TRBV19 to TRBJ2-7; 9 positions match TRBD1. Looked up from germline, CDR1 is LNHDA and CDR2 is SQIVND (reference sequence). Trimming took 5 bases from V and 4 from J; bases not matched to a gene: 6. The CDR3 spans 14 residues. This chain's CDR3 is CASSLQDRGYEQYF. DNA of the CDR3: TGTGCCAGTAGTCTCCAGGACAGGGGATACGAGCAGTACTTC.

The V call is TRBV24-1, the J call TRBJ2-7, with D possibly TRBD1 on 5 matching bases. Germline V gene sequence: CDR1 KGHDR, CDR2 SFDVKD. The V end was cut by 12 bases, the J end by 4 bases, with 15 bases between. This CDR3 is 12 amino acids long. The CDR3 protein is CASADRPYEQYF. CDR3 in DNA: TGTGCCTCCGCCGACAGACCTTACGAGCAGTACTTC.

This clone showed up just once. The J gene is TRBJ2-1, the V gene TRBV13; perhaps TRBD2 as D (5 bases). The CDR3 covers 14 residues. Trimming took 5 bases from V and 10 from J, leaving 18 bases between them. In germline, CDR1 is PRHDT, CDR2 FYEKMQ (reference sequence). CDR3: CASSTGLVKREQFF. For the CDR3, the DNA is TGTGCCAGCAGCACCGGACTCGTAAAGAGGGAGCAGTTCTTC.

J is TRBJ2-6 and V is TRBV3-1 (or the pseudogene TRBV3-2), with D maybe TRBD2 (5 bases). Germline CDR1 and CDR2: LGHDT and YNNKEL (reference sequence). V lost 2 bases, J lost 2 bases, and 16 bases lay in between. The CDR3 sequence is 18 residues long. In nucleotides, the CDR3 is TGTGCCAGCAGCCAAAGAGAGGGCCTTTCTGCTGGGGCCAACGTCCTGACTTTC. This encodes CASSQREGLSAGANVLTF.

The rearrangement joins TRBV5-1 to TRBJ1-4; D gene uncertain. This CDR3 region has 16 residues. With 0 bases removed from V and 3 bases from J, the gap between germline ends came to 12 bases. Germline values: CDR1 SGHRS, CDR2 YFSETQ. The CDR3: CASSLVVRGSNEKLFF. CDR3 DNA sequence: TGCGCCAGCAGCTTGGTGGTCCGAGGATCTAATGAAAAACTGTTTTTT.

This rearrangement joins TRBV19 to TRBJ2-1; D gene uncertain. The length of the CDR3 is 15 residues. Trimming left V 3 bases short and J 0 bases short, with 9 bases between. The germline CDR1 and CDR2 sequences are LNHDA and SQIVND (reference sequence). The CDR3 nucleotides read TGTGCCAGTAGTATGGGCGTAAGCTCCTACAATGAGCAGTTCTTC. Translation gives CASSMGVSSYNEQFF. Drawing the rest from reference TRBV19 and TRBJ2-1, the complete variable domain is DGGITQSPKYLFRKEGQNVTLSCEQNLNHDAMYWYRQDPGQGLRLIYYSQIVNDFQKGDIAEGYSVSREKKESFPLTVTSAQKNPTAFYLCASSMGVSSYNEQFFGPGTRLTVL.

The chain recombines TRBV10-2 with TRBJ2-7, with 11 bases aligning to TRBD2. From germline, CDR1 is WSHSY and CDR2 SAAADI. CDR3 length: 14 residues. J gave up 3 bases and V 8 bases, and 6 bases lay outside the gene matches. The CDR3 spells CASSGLAVHYEQYF. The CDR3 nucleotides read TGCGCCAGCTCGGGACTAGCGGTTCACTACGAGCAGTACTTC.

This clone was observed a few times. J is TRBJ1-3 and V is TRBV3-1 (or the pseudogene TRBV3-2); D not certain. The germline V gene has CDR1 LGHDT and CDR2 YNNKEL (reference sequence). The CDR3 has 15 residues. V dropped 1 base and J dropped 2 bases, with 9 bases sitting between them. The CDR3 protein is CASSQVPGPGNTIYF. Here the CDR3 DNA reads TGTGCCAGCAGCCAAGTGCCAGGTCCTGGAAACACCATATATTTT.

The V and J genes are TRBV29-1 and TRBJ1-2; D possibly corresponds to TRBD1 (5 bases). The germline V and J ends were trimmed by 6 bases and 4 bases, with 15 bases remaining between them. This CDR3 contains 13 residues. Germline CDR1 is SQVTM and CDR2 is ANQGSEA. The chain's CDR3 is CSVGVGGGYGYTF. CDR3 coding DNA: TGCAGCGTCGGGGTGGGCGGGGGCTATGGCTACACCTTC.

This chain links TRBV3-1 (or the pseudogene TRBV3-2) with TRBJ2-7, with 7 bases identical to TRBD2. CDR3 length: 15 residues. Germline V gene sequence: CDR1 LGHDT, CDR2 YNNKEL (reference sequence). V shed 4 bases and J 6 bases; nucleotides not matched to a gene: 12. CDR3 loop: CASSLRREESSEQYF. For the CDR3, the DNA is TGTGCCAGCAGCCTCCGTCGGGAGGAGTCGTCCGAGCAGTACTTC.

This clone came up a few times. CDR3 in amino acids: CASGGDYPVGQFF. CDR3 bases: TGTGCTAGTGGGGGGGACTACCCGGTGGGGCAGTTCTTC. V usage is TRBV12-5 and J usage is TRBJ2-1; 7 bases are a match to TRBD2. Germline V gene data show CDR1 as LGHNT and CDR2 as FRNRAP. J gave up 12 bases and V 6 bases, and 11 bases lay outside the gene matches. This CDR3 has 13 residues.

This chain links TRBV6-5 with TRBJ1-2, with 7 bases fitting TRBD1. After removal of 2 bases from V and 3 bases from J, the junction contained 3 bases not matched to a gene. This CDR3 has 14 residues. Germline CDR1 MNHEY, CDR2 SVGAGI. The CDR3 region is CASSYGRGDYGYTF. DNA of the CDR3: TGTGCCAGCAGTTACGGCAGGGGGGACTATGGCTACACCTTC.

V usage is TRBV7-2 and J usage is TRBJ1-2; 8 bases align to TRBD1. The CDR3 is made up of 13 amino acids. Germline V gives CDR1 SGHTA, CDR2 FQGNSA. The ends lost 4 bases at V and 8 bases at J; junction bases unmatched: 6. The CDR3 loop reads CASSSSRQGGYTF. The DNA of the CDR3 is TGTGCCAGCAGCTCCTCCAGACAGGGGGGCTACACCTTC.

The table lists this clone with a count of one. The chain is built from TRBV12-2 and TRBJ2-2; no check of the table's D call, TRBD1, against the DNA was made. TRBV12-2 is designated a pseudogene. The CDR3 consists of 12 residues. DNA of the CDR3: TGTGCAAGTCGTTCCCATACCGGGGAGCTGTTTTTT. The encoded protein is CASRSHTGELFF.

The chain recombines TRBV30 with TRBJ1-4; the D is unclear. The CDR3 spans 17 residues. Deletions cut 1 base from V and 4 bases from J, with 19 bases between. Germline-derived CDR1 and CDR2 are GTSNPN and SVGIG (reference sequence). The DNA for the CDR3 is TGTGCCTGGAGTGCTTCTTCTGGAACAGCCAGTAATGAAAAACTGTTTTTT. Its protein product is CAWSASSGTASNEKLFF.

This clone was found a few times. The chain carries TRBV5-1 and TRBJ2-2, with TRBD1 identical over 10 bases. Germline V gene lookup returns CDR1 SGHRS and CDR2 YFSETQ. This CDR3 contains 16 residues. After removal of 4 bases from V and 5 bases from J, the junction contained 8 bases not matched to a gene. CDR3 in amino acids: CASSRTTGGFTGELFF. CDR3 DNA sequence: TGCGCCAGCAGCCGTACGACAGGGGGCTTTACCGGGGAGCTGTTTTTT.

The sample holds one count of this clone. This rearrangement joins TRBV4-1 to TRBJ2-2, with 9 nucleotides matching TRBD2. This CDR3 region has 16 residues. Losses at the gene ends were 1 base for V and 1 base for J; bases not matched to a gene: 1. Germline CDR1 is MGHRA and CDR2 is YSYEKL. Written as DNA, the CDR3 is TGCGCCAGCAGCCAAGTTAGCGGGGGGAACACCGGGGAGCTGTTTTTT. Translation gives CASSQVSGGNTGELFF.

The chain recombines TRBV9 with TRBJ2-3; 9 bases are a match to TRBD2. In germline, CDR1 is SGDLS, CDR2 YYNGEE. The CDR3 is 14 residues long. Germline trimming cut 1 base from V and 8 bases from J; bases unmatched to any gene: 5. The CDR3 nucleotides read TGTGCCAGCAGCGTAACTGGCGGGGGGGGTACGCAGTATTTT. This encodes CASSVTGGGGTQYF. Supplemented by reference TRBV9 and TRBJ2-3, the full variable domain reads DSGVTQTPKHLITATGQRVTLRCSPRSGDLSVYWYQQSLDQGLQFLIQYYNGEERAKGNILERFSAQQFPDLHSELNLSSLELGDSALYFCASSVTGGGGTQYFGPGTRLTVL.

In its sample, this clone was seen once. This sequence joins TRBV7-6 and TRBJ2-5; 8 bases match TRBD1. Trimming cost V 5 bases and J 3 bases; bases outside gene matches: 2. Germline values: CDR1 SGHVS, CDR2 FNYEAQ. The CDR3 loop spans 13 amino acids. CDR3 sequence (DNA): TGTGCCAGCAGCCCGACAGGGGAAGAGACCCAGTACTTC. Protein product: CASSPTGEETQYF.

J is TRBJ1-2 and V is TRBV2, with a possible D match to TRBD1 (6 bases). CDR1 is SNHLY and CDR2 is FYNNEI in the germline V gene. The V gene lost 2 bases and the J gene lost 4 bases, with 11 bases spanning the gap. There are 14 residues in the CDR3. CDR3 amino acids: CASSEQGGGYGYTF. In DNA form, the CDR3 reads TGTGCCAGCAGTGAACAAGGGGGTGGCTATGGCTACACCTTC.

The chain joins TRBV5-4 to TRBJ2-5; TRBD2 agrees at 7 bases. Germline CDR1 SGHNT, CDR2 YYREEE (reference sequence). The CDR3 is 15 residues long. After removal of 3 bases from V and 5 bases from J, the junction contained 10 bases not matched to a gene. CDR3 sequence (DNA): TGTGCCAGCAGCTCCCCTAGCGGAGGGGCGGAGACCCAGTACTTC. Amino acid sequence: CASSSPSGGAETQYF.

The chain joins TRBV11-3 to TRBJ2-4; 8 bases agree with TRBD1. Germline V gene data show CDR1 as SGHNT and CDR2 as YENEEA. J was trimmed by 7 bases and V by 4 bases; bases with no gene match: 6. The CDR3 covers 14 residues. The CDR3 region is CASSSRTGMNIQYF. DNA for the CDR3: TGTGCCAGCAGCTCCCGGACAGGGATGAACATTCAGTACTTC. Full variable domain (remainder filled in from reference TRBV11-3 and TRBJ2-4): EAGVVQSPRYKIIEKKQPVAFWCNPISGHNTLYWYLQNLGQGPELLIRYENEEAVDDSQLPKDRFSAERLKGVDSTLKIQPAELGDSAVYLCASSSRTGMNIQYFGAGTRLSVL.